The T cell receptor (beta chain) under discussion was sequenced for a study of blood T cell repertoires in COVID-19. Study-wide context: Acute and convalescent COVID-19 specimens originated in the United States, Italy and Spain.

The CDR3 consists of 14 residues. Germline CDR1 reads MNHEY; CDR2 reads SVGAGI. V lost 2 bases and J 5 bases, leaving 13 bases between the germline ends. Profiled with immunoSEQ multiplex PCR; TCRdb holds only in-frame clones, not every one. The sample records over 150,000 clones, roughly 85% being singletons. The clonotype originates from a woman aged 70-85 years in a cohort exposed to, infected with or recovered from COVID-19 (not recorded which). The rearrangement joins TRBV6-5 to TRBJ2-7; D remains unclear. Sequenced sample: PBMCs or T cells enriched from blood (not recorded which). The CDR3: CASSYDQLRHEQYF. For the CDR3, the DNA is TGTGCCAGCAGTTACGATCAGTTACGCCACGAGCAGTACTTC.